This is a list of T cell receptor beta chains from one sample in a study of blood T cell repertoires in COVID-19. The method was immunoSEQ multiplex PCR; TCRdb's version includes in-frame clones alone and lacks a portion of them. The data show almost 400,000 clones, about 89% seen once. Sample: peripheral blood. The receptors here all came from an older woman with COVID-19, enrolled during active disease. Each CDR3 is given with its conserved first and last residue. D genes are given only for firm matches. Some rows mark clone size as missing; the rest say once, few, many or name a class of expanded clone.

V gene	CDR3 length	clone size	D gene	J gene	CDR3 protein	CDR3 DNA
TRBV27	14	NA	TRBD1	TRBJ1-5	CASRRTGSGQPQHF	TGTGCCAGCAGGAGGACAGGATCGGGGCAGCCCCAGCATTTT
TRBV10-3	15	NA	NA	TRBJ1-5	CAISEGGRRFQPQHF	TGTGCCATCAGTGAGGGGGGCAGACGATTTCAGCCCCAGCATTTT
TRBV2	16	few	NA	TRBJ1-1	CASRNQGMGFDTEAFF	TGTGCCAGCAGGAACCAGGGGATGGGTTTTGACACTGAAGCTTTCTTT
TRBV4-2	16	NA	NA	TRBJ2-2	CASSQEEGRAVGELFF	TGTGCCAGCAGCCAAGAGGAGGGCAGGGCCGTCGGGGAGCTGTTTTTT
TRBV3-1/TRBV3-2	17	NA	TRBD1	TRBJ1-2	CASSQDPGTGHNYGYTF	TGTGCCAGCAGCCAAGATCCGGGGACAGGACATAACTATGGCTACACCTTC
TRBV6-5	16	few	NA	TRBJ1-3	CASSYSGLYSGNTIYF	TGTGCCAGCAGTTACTCGGGGCTGTACTCTGGAAACACCATATATTTT
TRBV19	13	NA	NA	TRBJ1-5	CASSIRGNQPQHF	TGTGCCAGCAGCATAAGGGGTAATCAGCCCCAGCATTTT
TRBV27	15	once	TRBD2	TRBJ2-7	CASSFASGGSYEQYF	TGTGCCAGCAGTTTCGCTAGCGGGGGGTCCTACGAGCAGTACTTC
TRBV6-5	14	NA	NA	TRBJ1-1	CASRAGHMNTEAFF	TGTGCCAGCAGAGCCGGACATATGAACACTGAAGCTTTCTTT
TRBV30	20	few	TRBD1	TRBJ1-1	CAWSVRPPGQPFATNTEAFF	TGTGCCTGGAGTGTACGACCTCCGGGACAGCCATTCGCAACGAACACTGAAGCTTTCTTT
TRBV27	16	once	TRBD1	TRBJ2-7	CASSASAGTASYEQYF	TGTGCCAGCAGTGCCTCCGCCGGGACAGCTTCCTACGAGCAGTACTTC
TRBV19	13	NA	TRBD1	TRBJ2-7	CASREQGNHEQYF	TGTGCCAGTAGAGAACAGGGGAACCACGAGCAGTACTTC
TRBV12-3/TRBV12-4	13	NA	TRBD1	TRBJ1-2	CASSSDRAGGYTF	TGTGCCAGCAGTTCGGACAGGGCGGGAGGCTACACCTTC
TRBV13	14	NA	NA	TRBJ2-7	CASSLDLGAMEQYF	TGTGCCAGCAGCTTAGATCTGGGAGCAATGGAGCAGTACTTC
TRBV11-2	14	NA	NA	TRBJ1-1	CASSAGLRNTEAFF	TGTGCCAGCAGCGCCGGACTGCGGAACACTGAAGCTTTCTTT
TRBV2	14	NA	NA	TRBJ1-1	CASSGGHMNTEAFF	TGTGCCAGCAGTGGGGGACACATGAACACTGAAGCTTTCTTT
TRBV27	16	NA	TRBD1	TRBJ1-4	CASSLYRGNTNEKLFF	TGTGCCAGCAGTTTATACAGGGGCAATACTAATGAAAAACTGTTTTTT
TRBV27	16	once	TRBD2	TRBJ2-1	CASSSRLAGTYNEQFF	TGTGCCAGCAGTTCGAGACTAGCGGGGACATACAATGAGCAGTTCTTC
TRBV3-1/TRBV3-2	14	NA	TRBD2	TRBJ2-3	CASSQASGGFPGYF	TGTGCCAGCAGCCAAGCGAGCGGGGGTTTCCCAGGATATTTT
TRBV2	14	few	TRBD1	TRBJ2-7	CASRPGQKTYEQYF	TGTGCCAGCAGACCGGGACAGAAGACCTACGAGCAGTACTTC
TRBV7-2	15	NA	TRBD2	TRBJ2-1	CASSLRLAGTYEQFF	TGTGCCAGCAGCTTAAGACTAGCCGGGACGTATGAGCAGTTCTTC
TRBV6-6	14	NA	TRBD1	TRBJ1-2	CASSNRDRGYGYTF	TGTGCCAGCAGTAACCGGGACAGGGGCTATGGCTACACCTTC
TRBV13	13	few	NA	TRBJ2-7	CASSTDSRYEQYF	TGTGCCAGCAGCACGGACAGTCGGTACGAGCAGTACTTC
TRBV3-1/TRBV3-2	14	once	TRBD2	TRBJ2-7	CASSSSGGAREQYF	TGTGCCAGCAGTTCCAGCGGGGGGGCCCGGGAGCAGTACTTC
TRBV9	14	NA	TRBD2	TRBJ2-7	CASAPSGGSYEQYF	TGTGCCAGCGCCCCTAGCGGGGGCTCCTACGAGCAGTACTTC